These T cell receptor beta chains were read from a single sample in a study of preoperative IRX-2 immunotherapy in early breast cancer. Some clones are missing from TCRdb's copy, which holds only in-frame ones; the method was immunoSEQ multiplex PCR. This table has 34,000 or so clones, 80% to 85% appearing once. Here the sequenced sample was lymph node tissue, taken from a patient treated with IRX-2 immunotherapy. These receptors came from a human donor with breast cancer. The CDR3 runs from the conserved cysteine through the conserved F or W. The order of the fields is V gene, D gene, J gene, clone size, CDR3 DNA, CDR3 protein. D genes are given only for firm matches. Expanded clones are given a class, and other clones once, few, many or no size at all.

>TRBV29-1|TRBD1|TRBJ1-1|.
TGCAGCGTTGAGGCAGGGGGTTGGGAGACTGAAGCTTTCTTT
CSVEAGGWETEAFF
>TRBV5-1|TRBD2|TRBJ2-7|once
TGCGCCAGCAGCCATAGCGGGACCCCCTACGAGCAGTACTTC
CASSHSGTPYEQYF
>TRBV2|.|TRBJ2-2|.
TGTGCCAGCAGTATCGGGACCGGGGAGCTGTTTTTT
CASSIGTGELFF
>TRBV6-8|TRBD2|TRBJ2-2|medium-sized
TGTGCCAGCAGTTACGTAGCGGGGGCCGGCACCGGGGAGCTGTTTTTT
CASSYVAGAGTGELFF
>TRBV15|TRBD2|TRBJ2-4|.
TGTGCCACCAGCACCGGGGGGGCAGCCAAAAACATTCAGTACTTC
CATSTGGAAKNIQYF
>TRBV15|.|TRBJ1-2|.
TGTGCCACCAGCAGAGAAATTGCGGGGGTCGGCTACACCTTC
CATSREIAGVGYTF
>TRBV29-1|.|TRBJ1-2|.
TGCAGCGTATTAAAGGGGAACTATGGCTACACCTTC
CSVLKGNYGYTF
>TRBV9|TRBD2|TRBJ2-3|.
TGTGCCAGCAAACCAGTTCTAGCGGGAGTCGATACGCAGTATTTT
CASKPVLAGVDTQYF
>TRBV6-8|.|TRBJ1-5|.
TGTGCCAGCCAACCGACAGGTAATCAGCCCCAGCATTTT
CASQPTGNQPQHF
>TRBV6-8|TRBD1|TRBJ2-7|.
TGTGCCATCAGTGTTCGGGACAGTGCCAGCGAGCAGTACTTC
CAISVRDSASEQYF
>TRBV6-8|TRBD1|TRBJ2-5|.
TGTGCCATCAGGCAGGGACAGGGGCGTTGGGAGACCCAGTACTTC
CAIRQGQGRWETQYF
>TRBV30|.|TRBJ1-1|.
TGTGCCTGGAGGGATTTAGTGAGCACTGAAGCTTTCTTT
CAWRDLVSTEAFF
>TRBV29-1|.|TRBJ2-1|.
TGCAGCGTTGAGAGTCTTAGACCGGCGCAGTTCTTC
CSVESLRPAQFF
>TRBV30|TRBD1|TRBJ1-2|.
TGTGCCTGGGGGACCCAGGGGGTGGTAGTTGGCTACACCTTC
CAWGTQGVVVGYTF
>TRBV5-1|.|TRBJ2-1|.
TGCGCCAGCAGCTTATTAGGGGGGGGCCCCGCCAATGAGCAGTTCTTC
CASSLLGGGPANEQFF
>TRBV28|TRBD2|TRBJ2-1|.
TGTGCCAGCAGTTTACCCCAGACTAGCGGAGTCTACAATGAGCAGTTCTTC
CASSLPQTSGVYNEQFF
>TRBV6-8|TRBD2|TRBJ2-2|.
TGTGCCAGCAGCTTAGCGGGAGCGGTCACCGGGGAGCTGTTTTTT
CASSLAGAVTGELFF
>TRBV28|.|TRBJ2-1|few
TGTGCCAGCAGCCTATATAGGATTAAGAACAATGAGCAGTTCTTC
CASSLYRIKNNEQFF
>TRBV9|TRBD2|TRBJ2-7|.
TGTGCCGGCTCGTCCGGGGGGGACCAAACCCTAGGGCAGTACTTC
CAGSSGGDQTLGQYF
>TRBV28|TRBD2|TRBJ2-1|.
TGTGCCAGCAGTTTAGGCGGGAGGGCCCATGAGCAGTTCTTC
CASSLGGRAHEQFF
>TRBV28|.|TRBJ1-2|.
TGTGCCATCACGACGGGGGTGGGCTATGGCTACACCTTC
CAITTGVGYGYTF
>TRBV28|.|TRBJ1-5|once
TGTGCCAGCAGTTTGGAGGGCAGGGTCAATCAGCCCCAGCATTTT
CASSLEGRVNQPQHF
>TRBV11-3|.|TRBJ2-6|.
TGTGCCAGCAGTTTGTCAGGTGTCTCTGGGGCCAACGTCCTGACTTTC
CASSLSGVSGANVLTF
>TRBV11-3|.|TRBJ2-1|.
TGTGCCAGCAGCTTGCCGAGCCGATACAATGAGCAGTTCTTC
CASSLPSRYNEQFF
>TRBV29-1|.|TRBJ2-7|.
TGCAGCGTTGGGGATGACAGGCGGGACTACGAGCAGTACTTC
CSVGDDRRDYEQYF
>TRBV14|TRBD1|TRBJ1-1|.
TGTGCCAGCAGCGGTTACAGGGGGGTGGAGAACACTGAAGCTTTCTTT
CASSGYRGVENTEAFF
>TRBV19|.|TRBJ2-5|.
TGTGCCAGTAGTATAGGGCGGAGAGGGGGGATCCAAGGGACCCAGTACTTC
CASSIGRRGGIQGTQYF
>TRBV1|.|TRBJ1-3|.
TGCGCCAGCAGCCAAGAGAGGGAGGGAAACACCATATATTTT
CASSQEREGNTIYF
>TRBV18|.|TRBJ1-4|few
TGTGCCAGCTCACCAGGGGTGGGAAAACTGTTTTTT
CASSPGVGKLFF
>TRBV7-6|TRBD1|TRBJ2-7|.
TGTGCCAGCAGCCTTCGGACAGGGGCCTCCTACGAGCAGTACTTC
CASSLRTGASYEQYF
>TRBV29-1|.|TRBJ1-2|.
TGCAGCGTTTTCGGGCAGGGCAATGGCTACACCTTC
CSVFGQGNGYTF
>TRBV7-5|.|TRBJ1-1|.
TGTGCCAGCAGCTCAACTACAACTAACACTGAAGCTTTCTTT
CASSSTTTNTEAFF
>TRBV6-7|.|TRBJ1-5|.
TGTGCCAGCAGTTACGACCCGGCAGTCAATCAGCCCCAGCATTTT
CASSYDPAVNQPQHF
>TRBV28|TRBD2|TRBJ2-7|.
TGTGCCAGCAGGGAGGCGGGAGACCCTTTAATCGAGCAGTACTTC
CASREAGDPLIEQYF
>TRBV15|TRBD1|TRBJ1-1|.
TGTGCCACCAGCGAGGACGGACAGGCCCAGAACACTGAAGCTTTCTTT
CATSEDGQAQNTEAFF
>TRBV7-6|.|TRBJ1-6|once
TGTGCCAGCAGCTTAGAACAGGGCAGTTCTCCCCTCCACTTT
CASSLEQGSSPLHF
>TRBV28|.|TRBJ1-2|.
TGTGCCAGCAGTCCCCCGACGTTAGCTAACTATGGCTACACCTTC
CASSPPTLANYGYTF
>TRBV29-1|.|TRBJ2-2|.
TGCAGCGTTCTGGGTCTAGGTAGCCGGGAGCTGTTTTTT
CSVLGLGSRELFF
>TRBV11-3|TRBD1|TRBJ2-7|.
TGTGCCAGCAGTAGGTCGAGAGGGACAGGGCTTACCTACGAGCAGTACTTC
CASSRSRGTGLTYEQYF
>TRBV6-8|TRBD2|TRBJ2-1|.
TGTGCCATCAGTAACCTTCCGGGACTAGCGGGAGGTGAGCAGTTCTTC
CAISNLPGLAGGEQFF
>TRBV4-1|.|TRBJ1-6|.
TGCGCCAGCAGCCAGGGGGTTTCACCCCTCCACTTT
CASSQGVSPLHF